This paragraph reports one T cell receptor beta chain. This sample was included in a study of blood T cell repertoires in COVID-19. The protocol was immunoSEQ multiplex PCR, while the TCRdb copy is restricted to in-frame clones and leaves out a portion. The table lists about 360,000 clones, roughly 77% of them singletons. After removal of 7 bases from V and 2 bases from J, the junction contained 14 bases not matched to a gene. This CDR3 spans 18 amino acids. The specimen sequenced was peripheral blood. The chain combines TRBV23-1 with TRBJ2-2; 9 bases are a match to TRBD1. TRBV23-1 is an ORF; its function is uncertain. The TCR sequence derives from a human donor with acute or convalescent COVID-19. The donor label of this sample is uncertain. As DNA, the CDR3 is TGCGCCAGCAATAGGTCTCGGGACAGGGAAAAAAACACCGGGGAGCTGTTTTTT. It specifies CASNRSRDREKNTGELFF.